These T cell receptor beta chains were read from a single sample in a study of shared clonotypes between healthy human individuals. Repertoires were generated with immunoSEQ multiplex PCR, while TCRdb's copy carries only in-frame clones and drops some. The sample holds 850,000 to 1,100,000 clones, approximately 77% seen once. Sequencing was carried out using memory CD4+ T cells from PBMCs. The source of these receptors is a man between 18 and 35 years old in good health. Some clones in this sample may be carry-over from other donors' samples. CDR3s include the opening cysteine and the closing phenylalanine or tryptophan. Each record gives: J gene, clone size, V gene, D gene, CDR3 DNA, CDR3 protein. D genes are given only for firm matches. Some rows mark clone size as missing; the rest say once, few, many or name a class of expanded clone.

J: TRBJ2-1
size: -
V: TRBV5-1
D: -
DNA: TGCGCCAGCAGCTTGCAGGGGCGGATGGCCAATGAGCAGTTCTTC
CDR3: CASSLQGRMANEQFF

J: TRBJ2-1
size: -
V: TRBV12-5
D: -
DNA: TGTGCTAGTGGTTTTGGTGACGGCGTGGGCAGCGTCGGCGGAAATGAGCAGTTCTTC
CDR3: CASGFGDGVGSVGGNEQFF

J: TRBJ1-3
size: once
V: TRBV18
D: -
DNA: TGTGCCAGCTCACCAACAGGGCCGAACTCTGGAAACACCATATATTTT
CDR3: CASSPTGPNSGNTIYF

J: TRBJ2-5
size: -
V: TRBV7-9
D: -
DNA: TGTGCCAGCAGCTTACGAGCGGAGACCCAGTACTTC
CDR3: CASSLRAETQYF

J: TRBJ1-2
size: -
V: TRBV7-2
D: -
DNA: TGTGCCAGCAGCTTAGCGACGGTCTCAACTATCACCTTC
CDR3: CASSLATVSTITF

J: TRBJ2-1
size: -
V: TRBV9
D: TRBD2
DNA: TGTGCCAGCAGTCCTCTAGCGGGAGGGCCCAATGAGCAGTTCTTC
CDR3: CASSPLAGGPNEQFF

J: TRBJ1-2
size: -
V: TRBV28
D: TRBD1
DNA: TGTGCCAGCAGGGCGACAGGGAGGAATGAGGGCTACACCTTC
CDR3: CASRATGRNEGYTF

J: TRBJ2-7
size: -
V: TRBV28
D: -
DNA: TGTGCCAGCAGTCCGTACACGCAGGAGCAGTACTTC
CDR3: CASSPYTQEQYF

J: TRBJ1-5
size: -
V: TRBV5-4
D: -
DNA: TGTGCCAGCAGCTTGGATCCCAGGCAGCCCCAGCATTTT
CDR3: CASSLDPRQPQHF

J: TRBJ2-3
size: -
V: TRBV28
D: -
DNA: TGTGCCGCTGGGGACTCCACAGATACGCAGTATTTT
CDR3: CAAGDSTDTQYF

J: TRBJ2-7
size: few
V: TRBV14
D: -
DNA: TGTGCCAGCAGCCAAGATTTTGGGGGAATAGCCTACGAGCAGTACTTC
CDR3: CASSQDFGGIAYEQYF

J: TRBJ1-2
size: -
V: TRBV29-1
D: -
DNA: TGCAGCGTTGAATTAGGGAGACCGGGTAGCTATGGCTACACCTTC
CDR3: CSVELGRPGSYGYTF

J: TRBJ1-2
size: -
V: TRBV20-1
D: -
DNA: TGCAGTGCTAGGACACCCTATGGCTACACCTTC
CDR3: CSARTPYGYTF

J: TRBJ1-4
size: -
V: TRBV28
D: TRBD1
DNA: TGTGCCAGCAGTTTTCTCAGGACAGGGGAGGTTGGGTTTTTT
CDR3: CASSFLRTGEVGFF

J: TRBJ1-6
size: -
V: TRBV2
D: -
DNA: TGTGCCAGCATCCCGTCGAGTAGGGATTCACCCCTCCACTTT
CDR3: CASIPSSRDSPLHF

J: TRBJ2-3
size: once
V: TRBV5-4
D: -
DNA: TGTGCCAGCAGCTTAACGTCTAGCACAGATACGCAGTATTTT
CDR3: CASSLTSSTDTQYF

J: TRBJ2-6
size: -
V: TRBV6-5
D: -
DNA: TGTGCCAGCACTCCACCTGGGTCGGACAGACCCTTTTTC
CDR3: CASTPPGSDRPFF

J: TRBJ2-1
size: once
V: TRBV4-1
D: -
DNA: TGCGCCAGCAGCCAGACCTTGACCCGCTACAATGAGCAGTTCTTC
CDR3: CASSQTLTRYNEQFF

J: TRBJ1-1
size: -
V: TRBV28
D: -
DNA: TGTGCCAGCAGTCCGCCGAGGTGGGCTGAAGCTTTCTTT
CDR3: CASSPPRWAEAFF

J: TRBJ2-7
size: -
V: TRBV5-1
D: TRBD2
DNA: TGCGCCAGCAGCTCCAAGCCCCGGACTAGCGGGAGCTACGAGCAGTACTTC
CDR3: CASSSKPRTSGSYEQYF

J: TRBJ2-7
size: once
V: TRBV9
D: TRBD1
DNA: TGTGCCAGCAGCGTCCGGGACAGGGGCATCGACGAGCAGTACTTC
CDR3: CASSVRDRGIDEQYF

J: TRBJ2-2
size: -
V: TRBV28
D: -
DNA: TGTGCCAGCACCAAGAGGGGGGGCGCGGTCGGGGAGCTGTTTTTT
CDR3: CASTKRGGAVGELFF

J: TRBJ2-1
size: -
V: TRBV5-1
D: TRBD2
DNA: TGCGCCACCGCAAGCGGGACCTCCTACAATGAGCAGTTCTTC
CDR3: CATASGTSYNEQFF

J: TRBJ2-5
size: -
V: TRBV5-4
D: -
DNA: TGTGCCAGCAGCTTCGCAGGCGGGGAGACCCAGTACTTC
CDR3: CASSFAGGETQYF

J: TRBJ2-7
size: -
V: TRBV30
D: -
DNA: TGTGCCTGGAGTGTAGCTGGAGCAGGGAGCTACGAGCAGTACTTC
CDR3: CAWSVAGAGSYEQYF

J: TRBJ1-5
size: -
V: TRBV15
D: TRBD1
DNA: TGTGCCACCAGCAGAACTACAGGGGTCAATCAGCCCCAGCATTTT
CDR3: CATSRTTGVNQPQHF

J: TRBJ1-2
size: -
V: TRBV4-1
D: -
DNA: TGCGCCAGCAGCCAAGAGGAAGGGAACTATGGCTACACCTTC
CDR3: CASSQEEGNYGYTF

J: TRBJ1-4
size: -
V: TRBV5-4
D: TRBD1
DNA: TGTGCCAGCAGCTTGGAATCCGGGACAGGGACTAATGAAAAACTGTTTTTT
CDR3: CASSLESGTGTNEKLFF

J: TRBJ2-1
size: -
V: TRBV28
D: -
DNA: TGTGCCAGCAGTTTAACCGGCGGGCTAGCTGAACAGTTCTTC
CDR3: CASSLTGGLAEQFF

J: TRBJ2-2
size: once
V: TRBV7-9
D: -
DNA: TGTGCCAGCAGCATCAGCCTCGCCGGGGAGCTGTTTTTT
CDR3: CASSISLAGELFF

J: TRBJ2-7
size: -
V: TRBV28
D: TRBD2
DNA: TGTGCCAGCAGTTCTCGAGCGAAACCTAGCGGGAGTTGGAAGCAGTACTTC
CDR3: CASSSRAKPSGSWKQYF

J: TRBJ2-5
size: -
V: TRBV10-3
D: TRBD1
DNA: TGTGCCAGCAGGATAGGGACAGGGGAAGAGACCCAGTACTTC
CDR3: CASRIGTGEETQYF

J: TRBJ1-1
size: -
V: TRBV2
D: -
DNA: TGTGCCAGCAGTGAAAACGGGCTTCTCTTT
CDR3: CASSENGLLF

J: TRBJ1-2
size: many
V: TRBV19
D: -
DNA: TGTGCCAGTAGTATAGATACAGAATATGGCTACACCTTC
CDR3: CASSIDTEYGYTF

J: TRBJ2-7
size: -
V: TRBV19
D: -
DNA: TGTGCCAGTAGTATGACAAGGAGCTCCTACGAGCAGTACTTC
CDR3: CASSMTRSSYEQYF

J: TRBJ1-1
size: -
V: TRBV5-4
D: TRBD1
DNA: TGTGCCAGCACTCCCAGGGGGGGGAACACTGAAGCTTTCTTT
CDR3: CASTPRGGNTEAFF

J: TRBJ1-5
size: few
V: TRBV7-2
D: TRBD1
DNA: TGTGCCAGCAGCCCCCGGACAGGATATAGCAATCAGCCCCAGCATTTT
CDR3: CASSPRTGYSNQPQHF

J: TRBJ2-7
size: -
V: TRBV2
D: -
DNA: TGTGCCAGCAGTGTGGCGGAACGGGCCGAGCAGTACTTC
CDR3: CASSVAERAEQYF

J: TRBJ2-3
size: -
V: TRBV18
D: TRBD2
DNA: TGTGCCAGCTCACTAACCAGGACTAGCGGGAGACCTAGCACAGATACGCAGTATTTT
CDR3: CASSLTRTSGRPSTDTQYF

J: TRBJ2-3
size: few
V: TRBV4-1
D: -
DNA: TGCGCCAGCAGCCACCTACCAATCCGGAAGTCAGGGGGGGACACAGATACGCAGTATTTT
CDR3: CASSHLPIRKSGGDTDTQYF

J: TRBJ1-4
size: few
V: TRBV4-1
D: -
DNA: TGCGCCAGCAGCCAAGTAATAGGTGAAAAACTGTTTTTT
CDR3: CASSQVIGEKLFF

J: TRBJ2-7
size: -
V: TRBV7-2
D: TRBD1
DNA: TGTGCCAGCAGCTTAGGGACCCGGGACAGGGGCCACGAGCAGTACTTC
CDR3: CASSLGTRDRGHEQYF